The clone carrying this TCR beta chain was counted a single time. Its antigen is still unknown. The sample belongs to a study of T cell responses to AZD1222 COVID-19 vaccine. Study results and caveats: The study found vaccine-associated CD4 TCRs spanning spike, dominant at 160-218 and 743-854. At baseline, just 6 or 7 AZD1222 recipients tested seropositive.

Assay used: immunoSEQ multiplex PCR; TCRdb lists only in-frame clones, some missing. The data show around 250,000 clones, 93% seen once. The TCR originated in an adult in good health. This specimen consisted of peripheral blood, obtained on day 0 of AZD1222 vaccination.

The CDR3: CASSLPGTGFAGELFF. In DNA form, the CDR3 reads TGCGCCAGCAGCTTGCCCGGGACAGGGTTCGCCGGGGAGCTGTTTTTT. The V gene is TRBV5-1, the J gene TRBJ2-2; TRBD1 matches at 9 bases. Germline V lookup: CDR1 SGHRS, CDR2 YFSETQ. V dropped 1 base and J dropped 6; count of bases not matched to a gene: 7. The CDR3 loop spans 16 amino acids.